The T cell receptor (beta chain) under discussion was sequenced for a study of T cell repertoires in cytomegalovirus infection. Findings and caveats of the study: HLA-C-restricted TCR beta clonotypes specific for CMV led the ex vivo response.

Per the germline V gene, CDR1 is SNHLY and CDR2 is FYNNEI. This CDR3 comprises 16 residues. Trimming stripped 6 bases from V and 9 bases from J, with 25 bases between. TCRdb itself ran the reads through MiXCR, one entry per CDR3 protein. The sample has 700,000 to 850,000 distinct CDR3 sequences; about 31% are singletons. This clonotype was recorded a few times. The antigen remains unidentified. This sample comprised cultured CD8+ T cells from PBMCs, obtained from culture after CMV antigen stimulation. The chain recombines TRBV2 with TRBJ2-3, with D possibly matching TRBD1 (5 bases). This sequence was found in a human donor in good health (CMV status not recorded). Some clones in this sample may be carry-over from other donors' samples. The CDR3 protein is CASSPDGPRIAGTQYF. CDR3 in DNA: TGTGCCAGCAGCCCCGACGGACCGCGGATTGCAGGGACGCAGTATTTT.